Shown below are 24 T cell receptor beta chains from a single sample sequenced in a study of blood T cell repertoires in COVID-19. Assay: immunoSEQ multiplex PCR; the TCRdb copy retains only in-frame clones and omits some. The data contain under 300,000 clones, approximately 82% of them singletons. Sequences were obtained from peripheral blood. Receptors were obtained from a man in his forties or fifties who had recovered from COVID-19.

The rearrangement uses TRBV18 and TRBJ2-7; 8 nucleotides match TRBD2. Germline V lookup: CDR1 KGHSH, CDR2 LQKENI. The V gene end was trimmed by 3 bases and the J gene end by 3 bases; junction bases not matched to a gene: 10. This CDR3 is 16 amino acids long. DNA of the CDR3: TGTGCCAGCTCACCTTCAGTCGGGGGGGATTTCTACGAGCAGTACTTC. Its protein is CASSPSVGGDFYEQYF.

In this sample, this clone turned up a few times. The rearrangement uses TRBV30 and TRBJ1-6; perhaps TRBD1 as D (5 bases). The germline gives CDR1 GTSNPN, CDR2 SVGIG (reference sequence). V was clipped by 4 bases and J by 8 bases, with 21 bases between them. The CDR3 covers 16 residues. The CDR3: CAWKLGGPSRDSPLHF. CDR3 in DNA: TGTGCCTGGAAATTGGGAGGGCCCAGCAGGGATTCACCCCTCCACTTT.

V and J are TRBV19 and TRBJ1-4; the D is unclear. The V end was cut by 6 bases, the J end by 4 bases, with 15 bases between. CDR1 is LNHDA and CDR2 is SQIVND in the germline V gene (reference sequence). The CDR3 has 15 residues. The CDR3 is CASSPRGRDNEKLFF. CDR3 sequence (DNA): TGTGCCAGTAGCCCACGCGGACGGGATAATGAAAAACTGTTTTTT.

Written as DNA, the CDR3 is TGTGCCAGCAGCAGGACTAGCGGGGTCTCGGATGAGCAGTTCTTC. Translation gives CASSRTSGVSDEQFF. The genes are TRBV9 and TRBJ2-1, with 12 bases matching TRBD2. The CDR3 covers 15 residues. CDR1 and CDR2 (germline): SGDLS, YYNGEE. V trimming: 4 bases; J trimming: 8 bases; junction bases outside the gene matches: 7.

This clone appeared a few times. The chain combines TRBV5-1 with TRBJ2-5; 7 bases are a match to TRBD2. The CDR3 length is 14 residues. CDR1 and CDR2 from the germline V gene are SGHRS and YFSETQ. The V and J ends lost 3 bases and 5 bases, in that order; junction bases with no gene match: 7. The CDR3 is CASSSSTSWETQYF. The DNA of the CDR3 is TGCGCCAGCAGCTCGTCGACTAGCTGGGAGACCCAGTACTTC.

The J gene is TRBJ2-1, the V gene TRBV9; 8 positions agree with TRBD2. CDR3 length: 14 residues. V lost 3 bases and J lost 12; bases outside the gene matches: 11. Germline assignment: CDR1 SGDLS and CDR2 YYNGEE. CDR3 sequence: CASSDQGLAARQFF. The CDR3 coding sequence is TGTGCCAGCAGCGACCAAGGACTAGCAGCTAGGCAGTTCTTC. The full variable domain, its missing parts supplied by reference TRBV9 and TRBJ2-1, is DSGVTQTPKHLITATGQRVTLRCSPRSGDLSVYWYQQSLDQGLQFLIQYYNGEERAKGNILERFSAQQFPDLHSELNLSSLELGDSALYFCASSDQGLAARQFFGPGTRLTVL.

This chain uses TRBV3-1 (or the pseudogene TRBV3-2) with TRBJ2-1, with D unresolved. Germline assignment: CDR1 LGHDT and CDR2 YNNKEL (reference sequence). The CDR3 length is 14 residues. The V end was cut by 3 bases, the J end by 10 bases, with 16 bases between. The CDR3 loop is CASSQTGSDREQFF. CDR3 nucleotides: TGTGCCAGCAGCCAGACCGGGTCCGATAGGGAGCAGTTCTTC.

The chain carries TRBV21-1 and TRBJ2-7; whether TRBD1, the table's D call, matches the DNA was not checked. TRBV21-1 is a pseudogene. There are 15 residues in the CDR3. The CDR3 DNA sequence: TGTGCCAGTACTCTCGACAGGGTTCGGACCTACGAGCAGTACTTC. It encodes CASTLDRVRTYEQYF.

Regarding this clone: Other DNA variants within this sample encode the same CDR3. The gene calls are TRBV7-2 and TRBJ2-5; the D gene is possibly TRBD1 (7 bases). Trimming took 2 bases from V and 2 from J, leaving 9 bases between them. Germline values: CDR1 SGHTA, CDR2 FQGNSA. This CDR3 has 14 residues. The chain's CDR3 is CASSLQGGQETQYF. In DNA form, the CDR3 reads TGTGCCAGCAGCTTACAGGGGGGACAAGAGACCCAGTACTTC.

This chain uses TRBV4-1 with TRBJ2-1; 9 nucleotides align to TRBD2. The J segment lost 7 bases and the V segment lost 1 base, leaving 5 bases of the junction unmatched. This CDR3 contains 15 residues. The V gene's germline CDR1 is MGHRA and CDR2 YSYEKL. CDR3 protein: CASSQGREGPNEQFF. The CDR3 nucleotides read TGCGCCAGCAGCCAAGGGCGGGAGGGCCCAAATGAGCAGTTCTTC.

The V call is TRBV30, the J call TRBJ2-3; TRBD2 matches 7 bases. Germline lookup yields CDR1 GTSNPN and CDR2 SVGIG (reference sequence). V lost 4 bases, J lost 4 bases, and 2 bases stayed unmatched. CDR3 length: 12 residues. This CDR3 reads CAWTLASDTQYF. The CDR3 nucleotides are TGTGCCTGGACACTAGCGTCAGATACGCAGTATTTT.

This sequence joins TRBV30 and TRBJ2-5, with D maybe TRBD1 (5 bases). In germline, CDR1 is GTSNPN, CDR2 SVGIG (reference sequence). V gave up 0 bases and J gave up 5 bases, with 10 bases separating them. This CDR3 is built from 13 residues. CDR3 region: CAWSVRGSETQYF. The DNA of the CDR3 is TGTGCCTGGAGTGTAAGGGGCTCGGAGACCCAGTACTTC.

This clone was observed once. The CDR3 sequence: CASSTPGTGPTGQYF. The CDR3 coding sequence is TGTGCCAGTAGTACGCCCGGGACAGGACCTACGGGGCAGTACTTC. The chain is built from TRBV19 and TRBJ2-7; 8 nucleotides match TRBD1. The CDR3 consists of 15 residues. Germline trimming cut 4 bases from V and 9 bases from J; bases unmatched to any gene: 14. CDR1 is LNHDA and CDR2 is SQIVND in the germline V gene (reference sequence).

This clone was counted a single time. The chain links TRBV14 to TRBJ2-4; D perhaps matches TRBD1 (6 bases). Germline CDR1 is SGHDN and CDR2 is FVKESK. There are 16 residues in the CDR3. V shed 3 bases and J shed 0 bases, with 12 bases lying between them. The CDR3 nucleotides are TGTGCCAGCAGCCACATGGGGGCGGGAGCCAAAAACATTCAGTACTTC. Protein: CASSHMGAGAKNIQYF.

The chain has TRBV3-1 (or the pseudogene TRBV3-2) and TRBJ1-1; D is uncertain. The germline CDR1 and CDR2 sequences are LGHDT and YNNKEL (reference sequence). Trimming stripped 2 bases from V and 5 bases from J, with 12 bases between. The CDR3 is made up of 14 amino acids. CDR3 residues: CASSQRETATEAFF. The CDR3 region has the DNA TGTGCCAGCAGCCAACGGGAAACAGCTACTGAAGCTTTCTTT.

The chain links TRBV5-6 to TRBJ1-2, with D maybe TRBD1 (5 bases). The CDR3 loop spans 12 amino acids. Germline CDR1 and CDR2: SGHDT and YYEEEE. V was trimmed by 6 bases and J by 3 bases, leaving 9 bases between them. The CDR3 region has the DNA TGTGCCAGCAAGGGGAGGTACTATGGCTACACCTTC. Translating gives CASKGRYYGYTF.

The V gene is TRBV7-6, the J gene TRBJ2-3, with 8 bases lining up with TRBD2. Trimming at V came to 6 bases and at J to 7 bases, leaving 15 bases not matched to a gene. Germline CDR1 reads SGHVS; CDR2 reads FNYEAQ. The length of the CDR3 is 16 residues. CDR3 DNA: TGTGCCAGCAGACCAGGTGGTCCCGGGACTAGTAATACGCAGTATTTT. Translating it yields CASRPGGPGTSNTQYF.

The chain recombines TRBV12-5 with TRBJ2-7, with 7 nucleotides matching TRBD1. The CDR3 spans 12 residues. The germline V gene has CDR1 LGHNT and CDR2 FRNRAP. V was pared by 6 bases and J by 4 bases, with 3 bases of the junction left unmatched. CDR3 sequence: CASGQTGYEQYF. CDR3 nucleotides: TGTGCTAGTGGCCAGACAGGGTACGAGCAGTACTTC.

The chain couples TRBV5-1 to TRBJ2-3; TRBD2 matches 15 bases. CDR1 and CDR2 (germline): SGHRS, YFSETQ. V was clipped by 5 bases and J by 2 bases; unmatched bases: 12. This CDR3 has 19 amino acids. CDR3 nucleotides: TGCGCCAGCAGTTGGACTAGCGGGGGGGGCCCGGCGCCCACAGATACGCAGTATTTT. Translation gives CASSWTSGGGPAPTDTQYF.

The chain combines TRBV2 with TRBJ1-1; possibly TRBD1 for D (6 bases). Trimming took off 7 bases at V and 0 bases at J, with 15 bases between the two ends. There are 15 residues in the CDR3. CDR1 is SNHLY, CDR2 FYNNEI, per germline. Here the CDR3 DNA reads TGTGCCAGCAAATGGCAGACAGGAATGAACACTGAAGCTTTCTTT. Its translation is CASKWQTGMNTEAFF. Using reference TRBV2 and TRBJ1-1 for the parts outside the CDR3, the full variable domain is EPEVTQTPSHQVTQMGQEVILRCVPISNHLYFYWYRQILGQKVEFLVSFYNNEISEKSEIFDDQFSVERPDGSNFTLKIRSTKLEDSAMYFCASKWQTGMNTEAFFGQGTRLTVV.

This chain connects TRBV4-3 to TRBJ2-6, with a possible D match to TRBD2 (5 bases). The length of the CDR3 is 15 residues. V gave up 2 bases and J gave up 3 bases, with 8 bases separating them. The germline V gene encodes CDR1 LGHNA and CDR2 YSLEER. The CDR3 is CASSQSAGGANVLTF. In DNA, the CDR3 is TGCGCCAGCAGCCAAAGCGCGGGTGGGGCCAACGTCCTGACTTTC.

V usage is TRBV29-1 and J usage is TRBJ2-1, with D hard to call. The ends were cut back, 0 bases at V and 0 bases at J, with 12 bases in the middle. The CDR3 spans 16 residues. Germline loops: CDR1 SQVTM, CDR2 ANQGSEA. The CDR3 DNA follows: TGCAGCGTTGAAGATTCAGGCTTTAGCTCCTACAATGAGCAGTTCTTC. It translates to CSVEDSGFSSYNEQFF.

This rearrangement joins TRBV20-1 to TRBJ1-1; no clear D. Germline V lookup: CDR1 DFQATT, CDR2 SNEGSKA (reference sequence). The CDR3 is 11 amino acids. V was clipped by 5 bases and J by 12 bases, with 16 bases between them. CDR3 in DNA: TGCAGTGCTCAAAACTTTGCGGCGACTTTCTTT. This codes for CSAQNFAATFF.

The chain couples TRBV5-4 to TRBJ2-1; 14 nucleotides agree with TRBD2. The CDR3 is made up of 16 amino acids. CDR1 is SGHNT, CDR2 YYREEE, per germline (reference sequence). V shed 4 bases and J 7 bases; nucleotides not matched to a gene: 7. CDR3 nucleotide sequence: TGTGCCAGCAGCAAGGGGACTAGCGGGAGAAGGAATGAGCAGTTCTTC. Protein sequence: CASSKGTSGRRNEQFF.